A single sample gave rise to the 13 T cell receptor beta chains below, sequenced in a study of shared clonotypes between healthy human individuals. Sequenced by immunoSEQ multiplex PCR; TCRdb stores in-frame clones only, minus some. Counted here are some 1.1 million clones, around 77% occurring once; the ten biggest clones make up almost 0.9%. The sequenced material came from memory CD4+ T cells from PBMCs. Subset described: CD45RA-negative fraction. The receptors were gathered from a man aged 18 to 30 in good health. Some clones in this sample may be carry-over from other donors' samples.

The chain couples TRBV7-3 to TRBJ2-1; D is possibly TRBD1 or TRBD2 (5 bases each). There are 13 residues in the CDR3. CDR1 SGHTA and CDR2 FQGTGA come from the germline V gene. With 4 bases removed from V and 8 bases from J, the gap between germline ends came to 12 bases. The CDR3 bases are TGTGCCAGCAGCTCGAGGGGCGGCGATGAGCAGTTCTTC. It specifies CASSSRGGDEQFF. Complete variable domain (other parts from reference TRBV7-3 and TRBJ2-1): GAGVSQTPSNKVTEKGKYVELRCDPISGHTALYWYRQSLGQGPEFLIYFQGTGAADDSGLPNDRFFAVRPEGSVSTLKIQRTERGDSAVYLCASSSRGGDEQFFGPGTRLTVL.

On this clone itself: Other nucleotide sequences in the sample specify the same CDR3. This sequence joins TRBV28 and TRBJ2-7, with a tentative D call TRBD2 (5 bases). There are 11 residues in the CDR3. Deletions cut 6 bases from V and 3 bases from J, with 6 bases between. CDR1 and CDR2 from the germline V gene are MDHEN and SYDVKM. This CDR3 is CASSRGYEQYF. The CDR3 DNA reads TGTGCCAGCAGCCGGGGCTACGAGCAGTACTTC.

J is TRBJ1-4 and V is TRBV7-9, with 8 bases fitting TRBD1. CDR1 is SEHNR, CDR2 FQNEAQ, per germline (reference sequence). This CDR3 has 14 residues. Trimming at V came to 5 bases and at J to 7 bases, leaving 6 bases not matched to a gene. The CDR3 sequence is CASSADRGGEKLFF. The DNA of the CDR3 is TGTGCCAGCAGCGCCGACAGGGGCGGTGAAAAACTGTTTTTT.

J is TRBJ2-5 and V is TRBV30; D is perhaps TRBD2 (5 bases). The CDR3 length is 14 residues. The germline V gene has CDR1 GTSNPN and CDR2 SVGIG (reference sequence). V shed 3 bases and J shed 2 bases, with 13 bases lying between them. Here the CDR3 DNA reads TGTGCCTGGAGCCGAGCTAGGAGGCAAGAGACCCAGTACTTC. Translated: CAWSRARRQETQYF. Variable domain in full (rest from reference TRBV30 and TRBJ2-5): SQTIHQWPATLVQPVGSPLSLECTVEGTSNPNLYWYRQAAGRGLQLLFYSVGIGQISSEVPQNLSASRPQDRQFILSSKKLLLSDSGFYLCAWSRARRQETQYFGPGTRLLVL.

V and J are TRBV28 and TRBJ2-7, with TRBD1 matching 11 bases. V shed 5 bases and J 7 bases; nucleotides not matched to a gene: 7. The length of the CDR3 is 14 residues. The germline V gene has CDR1 MDHEN and CDR2 SYDVKM. CDR3 loop: CASSPGQGVQEQYF. The CDR3 region has the DNA TGTGCCAGCAGTCCGGGACAGGGGGTCCAGGAGCAGTACTTC. Full variable domain (remainder filled in from reference TRBV28 and TRBJ2-7): DVKVTQSSRYLVKRTGEKVFLECVQDMDHENMFWYRQDPGLGLRLIYFSYDVKMKEKGDIPEGYSVSREKKERFSLILESASTNQTSMYLCASSPGQGVQEQYFGPGTRLTVT.

The sample holds a few counts of this clone. This chain joins TRBV7-8 and TRBJ2-2; TRBD2 matches at 11 bases. CDR3 length: 16 amino acids. The trim removed 5 bases at V and 2 bases at J, leaving 4 bases unmatched. Germline loops: CDR1 SGHVS, CDR2 FQNEAQ. The CDR3: CASSTGLAGNTGELFF. Written as DNA, the CDR3 is TGTGCCAGCAGCACCGGACTAGCGGGTAACACCGGGGAGCTGTTTTTT.

The genes are TRBV2 and TRBJ2-2, with TRBD1 identical over 8 bases. CDR3 size: 14 residues. With V trimmed by 6 bases and J by 6 bases, 6 bases remained unmatched. CDR1 SNHLY and CDR2 FYNNEI come from the germline V gene. CDR3 loop: CASSHRTGSGELFF. CDR3 nucleotides: TGTGCCAGCAGCCACCGGACAGGGTCCGGGGAGCTGTTTTTT.

This clone was seen only once. The V gene is TRBV28, the J gene TRBJ2-5, with TRBD1 matching over 7 bases. Germline trimming cut 6 bases from V and 1 base from J; bases unmatched to any gene: 8. CDR1 is MDHEN, CDR2 SYDVKM, per germline. The CDR3 spans 15 residues. The chain's CDR3 is CASSSGTASQETQYF. DNA for the CDR3: TGTGCCAGCAGCTCCGGGACAGCGTCCCAAGAGACCCAGTACTTC.

This chain joins TRBV10-3 and TRBJ2-1, with 10 bases lining up with TRBD2. Germline V lookup: CDR1 ENHRY, CDR2 SYGVKD. The V segment lost 7 bases and the J segment 5 bases; nucleotides outside the gene matches: 5. CDR3 length: 14 residues. CDR3 DNA: TGTGCCATCATGGAAGCGGGAGGGAACAATGAGCAGTTCTTC. Residues: CAIMEAGGNNEQFF.

As concerns this clone: A read error is possible here, since a much larger clone lies one base away. The J gene is TRBJ2-5, the V gene TRBV11-2; D gene uncertain. The germline V gene encodes CDR1 SGHAT and CDR2 FQNNGV. Deletions cut 5 bases from V and 3 bases from J, with 10 bases between. The CDR3 covers 13 residues. CDR3 in DNA: TGTGCCAGCAGCCCAAGGACGGAAGAGACCCAGTACTTC. Its protein is CASSPRTEETQYF.

Concerning this clone itself: The sample holds other DNA sequences that translate to the same CDR3. The rearrangement links TRBV5-6 to TRBJ1-1; D not resolved. CDR1 and CDR2 (germline): SGHDT, YYEEEE. The V gene lost 0 bases and the J gene lost 1 base, with 7 bases spanning the gap. This CDR3 region has 14 residues. As DNA, the CDR3 is TGTGCCAGCAGCTTGGCACCGGGGAACACTGAAGCTTTCTTT. As protein: CASSLAPGNTEAFF. Full variable domain (outside the CDR3, taken from reference TRBV5-6 and TRBJ1-1): DAGVTQSPTHLIKTRGQQVTLRCSPKSGHDTVSWYQQALGQGPQFIFQYYEEEERQRGNFPDRFSGHQFPNYSSELNVNALLLGDSALYLCASSLAPGNTEAFFGQGTRLTVV.

The V gene is TRBV28, the J gene TRBJ1-2; D is undetermined. CDR3 length: 14 amino acids. Germline V gives CDR1 MDHEN, CDR2 SYDVKM. Trimming shortened V by 1 base and J by 8 bases, and 14 bases separated the two germline ends. The CDR3 DNA sequence: TGTGCCAGCAGTTTATTAGGCCAAATGTGGGGCTACACCTTC. This gives the protein CASSLLGQMWGYTF.

This clone showed up just a few times. The rearrangement links TRBV6-1 to TRBJ2-1; D gene uncertain. CDR1 and CDR2 (germline): MNHNS, SASEGT. V was pared by 7 bases and J by 4 bases, with 5 bases between. There are 11 residues in the CDR3. CDR3: CASTLYNEQFF. Here the CDR3 DNA reads TGTGCCAGCACTTTGTACAATGAGCAGTTCTTC.